These 18 T cell receptor beta chains were sequenced from one sample in a study of tumor-infiltrating lymphocytes in primary liver carcinoma. The study extracted blood RNA from unsorted whole blood and also extracted germline DNA. The input was 500 ng total RNA; TCR beta cDNA was made from it with a constant-region primer. Amplification in three nested multiplex PCR rounds with slightly modified ARM-PCR gave rise to TCR beta libraries. Investigators reported that the first two PCR rounds, at roughly 10 cycles each, used TRBV1-TRBV30 forward primers with a C-beta reverse primer. Each CDR3 protein is one row after TCRdb ran MiXCR on the multiplex PCR reads. The data contain 300,000 to 400,000 distinct CDR3 sequences, more than 55% of them seen just once; the ten biggest clones take up roughly 9%. Sample: peripheral blood. The receptors stem from a man aged 35 to 55 with primary liver carcinoma and hepatitis B virus infection.

Note on this clonotype: This may arise from a read error, as a much more abundant clone is one base away. J is TRBJ2-7 and V is TRBV10-3; D not certain. V lost 3 bases, J lost 3 bases, and 12 bases lay in between. The CDR3 is 14 amino acids. CDR1 ENHRY and CDR2 SYGVKD come from the germline V gene. CDR3 DNA sequence: TGTGCCATCAGTGACTCGATACAGTTCTACGAGCAGTACTTC. Translated, it gives CAISDSIQFYEQYF.

This clonotype was found a few times. A much larger clone sits a single nucleotide away, making a read error possible. The chain joins TRBV5-6 to TRBJ1-6; D gene ambiguous. Looked up from germline, CDR1 is SGHDT and CDR2 is YYEEEE. This CDR3 region has 12 residues. Trimming left V 3 bases short and J 8 bases short, with 6 bases between. CDR3 nucleotides: TGTGCCAGCAGCTCGGTTGATTCACCCCTCCACTTT. Translating it yields CASSSVDSPLHF.

With regard to this clonotype: This sequence may be a read error, since a much larger clone differs from it by one base. V usage is TRBV6-5 and J usage is TRBJ1-5; D unclear. The CDR3 extends over 11 amino acids. Germline V gene sequence: CDR1 MNHEY, CDR2 SVGAGI. This chain's CDR3 is CASGVNRPQHF. The CDR3 DNA is TGTGCCAGCGGAGTCAATCGGCCCCAGCATTTT.

This rearrangement joins TRBV28 to TRBJ2-3; 9 bases line up with TRBD1. After removal of 5 bases from V and 2 bases from J, the junction contained 8 bases not matched to a gene. The length of the CDR3 is 16 residues. Germline loops: CDR1 MDHEN, CDR2 SYDVKM. CDR3 in amino acids: CASSTVDRGFTDTQYF. The CDR3 DNA follows: TGTGCCAGCAGTACTGTCGACAGGGGGTTCACAGATACGCAGTATTTT.

A single count supports this clonotype. A much larger clone is a single base away; this may be a read error. This chain joins TRBV6-5 and TRBJ2-3, with 8 positions matching TRBD2. CDR1 and CDR2 from the germline V gene are MNHEY and SVGAGI. The CDR3 runs to 13 residues. Trimming at V came to 10 bases and at J to 6 bases, leaving 9 bases not matched to a gene. CDR3 in amino acids: CAILGGRTDTQYF. The CDR3 DNA follows: TGTGCCATCCTTGGCGGGAGGACGGATACGCAGTATTTT.

Concerning this clonotype: The junction shows a germline mismatch at one end, possibly a read error. This chain uses TRBV11-2 with TRBJ2-7; no reliable D call. This CDR3 region has 11 residues. CDR1 and CDR2 (germline): SGHAT, FQNNGV. CDR3 region: CTSSPAGEQYF. The CDR3 region has the DNA TGTACCAGCAGCCCCGCCGGCGAGCAGTACTTC. The variable domain in full, completed from reference TRBV11-2 and TRBJ2-7, reads EAGVAQSPRYKIIEKRQSVAFWCNPISGHATLYWYQQILGQGPKLLIQFQNNGVVDDSQLPKDRFSAERLKGVDSTLKIQPAKLEDSAVYLCTSSPAGEQYFGPGTRLTVT.

This clonotype turned up a few times. This may arise from a read error, as a much more abundant clone is one base away. The V call is TRBV11-2, the J call TRBJ2-7; 8 nucleotides agree with TRBD2. CDR1 SGHAT and CDR2 FQNNGV come from the germline V gene. Trimming at V came to 3 bases and at J to 7 bases, leaving 5 bases not matched to a gene. This CDR3 spans 13 amino acids. The CDR3 DNA follows: TGTGCCAGCAGCTTGGGACTAGTTGGGGAGCAGTACTTC. Its translation is CASSLGLVGEQYF. Supplemented by reference TRBV11-2 and TRBJ2-7, the full variable domain reads EAGVAQSPRYKIIEKRQSVAFWCNPISGHATLYWYQQILGQGPKLLIQFQNNGVVDDSQLPKDRFSAERLKGVDSTLKIQPAKLEDSAVYLCASSLGLVGEQYFGPGTRLTVT.

Turning to this clonotype: The junction shows a germline mismatch at one end, possibly a read error. The rearrangement joins TRBV5-6 to TRBJ2-5; D is uncertain. The germline CDR1 and CDR2 sequences are SGHDT and YYEEEE. This CDR3 region has 11 residues. The CDR3 sequence: CASSAGEAQYF. CDR3 sequence (DNA): TGTGCCAGCAGCGCAGGAGAGGCCCAGTACTTC.

This clonotype was observed once. It may be a read error: a sequence one base away is much more abundant. The V gene is TRBV14, the J gene TRBJ2-5; D may be TRBD2 (6 bases). Germline V gene sequence: CDR1 SGHDN, CDR2 FVKESK. The CDR3 spans 13 residues. CDR3 bases: TGTGTCAGCAGCCAACCAGGGAGGGAGACCCAGTACTTC. The encoded protein is CVSSQPGRETQYF.

Remarks on this clonotype: An end of the junction does not agree with germline; a read error may underlie this. This chain links TRBV10-3 with TRBJ2-2; no clear D. Germline CDR1 is ENHRY and CDR2 is SYGVKD. The CDR3 spans 15 residues. The CDR3, as DNA: TGTGCCATCAGTGAACAACATGGGAACACCTGGGAGCTGTTTTTT. Its protein product is CAISEQHGNTWELFF.

Regarding this clonotype: One base away lies a much larger clone, so this may be a sequencing read error. This CDR3 is missing its conserved last phenylalanine or tryptophan, likely due to a read error. This sequence joins TRBV11-2 and TRBJ2-7; no firm D call. Trimming left V 1 base short and J 4 bases short, with 14 bases between. This CDR3 has 15 amino acids. Looked up from germline, CDR1 is SGHAT and CDR2 is FQNNGV. The CDR3 reads CASSLVSVGLYEQYY. In DNA form, the CDR3 reads TGTGCCAGCAGCTTAGTGTCTGTTGGGCTTTACGAGCAGTACTAC.

At least ten counts were recorded for this clonotype. The junction shows a germline mismatch at one end, possibly a read error. The gene calls are TRBV5-1 and TRBJ2-7; D unresolved. This CDR3 contains 11 residues. The germline V gene encodes CDR1 SGHRS and CDR2 YFSETQ. Written as DNA, the CDR3 is TGTGCCAGCAGTTTAGAGGACGAGCAGTACTTC. This codes for CASSLEDEQYF. Using reference TRBV5-1 and TRBJ2-7 for the parts outside the CDR3, the full variable domain is KAGVTQTPRYLIKTRGQQVTLSCSPISGHRSVSWYQQTPGQGLQFLFEYFSETQRNKGNFPGRFSGRQFSNSRSEMNVSTLELGDSALYLCASSLEDEQYFGPGTRLTVT.

As concerns this clonotype: A much more abundant neighbour one base away suggests this may be a read error. The chain links TRBV4-1 to TRBJ2-5, with 11 nucleotides matching TRBD1. CDR3 length: 14 residues. CDR1 and CDR2 (germline): MGHRA, YSYEKL. The CDR3 region is CASSQRDRGESQYF. The CDR3 DNA follows: TGCGCCAGCAGCCAGAGGGACAGGGGGGAGAGCCAGTACTTC.

The chain employs TRBV30 and TRBJ1-5, with a possible D match to TRBD1 (5 bases). V gave up 1 base and J gave up 7 bases, with 14 bases separating them. Germline values: CDR1 GTSNPN, CDR2 SVGIG (reference sequence). The CDR3 spans 14 residues. The CDR3 nucleotides read TGTGCCTGGAGTGGGGCAGGGTCTTTCCAGCCCCAGCATTTT. This codes for CAWSGAGSFQPQHF.

This clonotype was seen ten or more times. The V call is TRBV4-1, the J call TRBJ1-2, with a tentative D call TRBD1 (6 bases). From germline, CDR1 is MGHRA and CDR2 YSYEKL. V lost 0 bases, J lost 8 bases, and 16 bases lay in between. The CDR3 has 15 amino acids. The CDR3 bases are TGCGCCAGCAGCCAAGAAGGGGGACCGTCGTGGGGCTACACCTTC. As protein: CASSQEGGPSWGYTF.

The chain combines TRBV20-1 with TRBJ2-3; no clear D gene. This CDR3 comprises 13 residues. CDR1 DFQATT and CDR2 SNEGSKA come from the germline V gene (reference sequence). With 2 bases removed from V and 4 bases from J, the gap between germline ends came to 10 bases. CDR3: CSARPSRADTQYF. DNA of the CDR3: TGCAGTGCTAGACCGTCTAGGGCAGATACGCAGTATTTT.

The table lists this clonotype with many counts. This chain's CDR3 is CASTLHGQSQETQYF. The CDR3 bases are TGTGCCAGCACTCTACATGGACAAAGCCAAGAGACCCAGTACTTC. This sequence joins TRBV12-3 or TRBV12-4 and TRBJ2-5; perhaps TRBD1 as D (5 bases). The V end lost 7 bases, the J end lost 1 base, and 16 bases lay between the germline ends. The CDR3 sequence is 15 residues long.

A remark on this clonotype: This could be a read error, since a much larger clone is one nucleotide away. V usage is TRBV5-4 and J usage is TRBJ2-3; 7 bases are shared with TRBD1. The length of the CDR3 is 13 residues. The V and J ends lost 4 bases and 4 bases, in that order; junction bases with no gene match: 3. CDR1 and CDR2 from the germline V gene are SGHNT and YYREEE (reference sequence). This CDR3 is CASSLGQPDTQYF. The CDR3 DNA sequence: TGTGCCAGCAGCCTGGGACAGCCAGATACGCAGTATTTT.